Following are 27 T cell receptor beta chains from one sample sequenced in a study of blood T cell repertoires in COVID-19. Clones were read by immunoSEQ multiplex PCR, and TCRdb kept only the in-frame ones, dropping some. This sample carries some 59,000 clones, roughly 81% of them seen once, and the ten largest clones take roughly 4.8%. The sequencing sample was made of peripheral blood. These receptors were taken from a woman aged 60-75 years with acute or convalescent COVID-19.

The chain is built from TRBV5-4 and TRBJ2-1; 13 bases agree with TRBD2. Germline CDR1 reads SGHNT; CDR2 reads YYREEE (reference sequence). The CDR3 covers 17 residues. The J segment lost 7 bases and the V segment lost 3 bases, leaving 10 bases of the junction unmatched. CDR3 amino acids: CASSSIKLAGGPNEQFF. The CDR3 nucleotides read TGTGCCAGCAGCTCAATAAAACTAGCGGGGGGGCCAAATGAGCAGTTCTTC.

This clone was counted once. The V gene is TRBV18, the J gene TRBJ1-1; TRBD1 agrees at 7 bases. J gave up 4 bases and V 1 base, and 9 bases lay outside the gene matches. In germline, CDR1 is KGHSH, CDR2 LQKENI. The CDR3 loop spans 16 amino acids. This CDR3 is CASSPRAGGKSTEAFF. DNA for the CDR3: TGTGCCAGCTCACCACGGGCAGGGGGGAAAAGCACTGAAGCTTTCTTT.

The chain combines TRBV6-1 with TRBJ1-3; TRBD1 matches at 9 bases. With V trimmed by 4 bases and J by 1 base, 14 bases remained unmatched. The CDR3 runs to 19 residues. Per the germline V gene, CDR1 is MNHNS and CDR2 is SASEGT. In DNA, the CDR3 is TGTGCCAGCAGTGCGGAGGAATTAGGACAGGGGCCATCTGGAAACACCATATATTTT. Its translation: CASSAEELGQGPSGNTIYF.

The chain uses TRBV29-1 and TRBJ2-1, with a tentative D call TRBD1 (5 bases). This CDR3 is 12 amino acids long. The V and J ends lost 6 bases and 3 bases respectively, with 9 bases between them. Germline CDR1 SQVTM, CDR2 ANQGSEA. The CDR3 nucleotides read TGCAGCGTCATACAGGTCTACAATGAGCAGTTCTTC. Translating it yields CSVIQVYNEQFF.

This clone was recorded only once. This rearrangement joins TRBV3-1 (or the pseudogene TRBV3-2) to TRBJ2-1; 7 nucleotides line up with TRBD1. The germline V gene has CDR1 LGHDT and CDR2 YNNKEL (reference sequence). CDR3 length equals 16 residues. V dropped 2 bases and J dropped 5; count of bases not matched to a gene: 9. The DNA of the CDR3 is TGTGCCAGCAGCCAAACGACAGGGTCGATGAACAATGAGCAGTTCTTC. This translates into CASSQTTGSMNNEQFF.

The chain uses TRBV19 and TRBJ1-5; TRBD1 matches at 8 bases. With V trimmed by 7 bases and J by 3 bases, 17 bases remained unmatched. Germline V lookup: CDR1 LNHDA, CDR2 SQIVND (reference sequence). This CDR3 is 18 amino acids long. CDR3 bases: TGTGCCAGTACCTCAGGGGCAGGGGGCAACCAGGTCAATCAGCCCCAGCATTTT. Protein: CASTSGAGGNQVNQPQHF. The full variable domain, rest sourced from reference TRBV19 and TRBJ1-5, is DGGITQSPKYLFRKEGQNVTLSCEQNLNHDAMYWYRQDPGQGLRLIYYSQIVNDFQKGDIAEGYSVSREKKESFPLTVTSAQKNPTAFYLCASTSGAGGNQVNQPQHFGDGTRLSIL.

The genes are TRBV11-2 and TRBJ1-4; D is perhaps TRBD1 (5 bases). Germline V lookup: CDR1 SGHAT, CDR2 FQNNGV. The germline V and J ends were trimmed by 0 bases and 8 bases, with 16 bases remaining between them. This CDR3 has 16 amino acids. CDR3 region: CASSLDRLGVSEKLFF. In DNA, the CDR3 is TGTGCCAGCAGCTTAGATCGGCTAGGGGTCTCCGAAAAACTGTTTTTT.

The V and J genes are TRBV6-4 and TRBJ2-1; tentative D call: TRBD2 (7 bases). The CDR3 is 16 amino acids. V was clipped by 4 bases and J by 7 bases, with 20 bases between them. Germline CDR1 reads MRHNA; CDR2 reads SNTAGT. CDR3 protein: CASSVRSGGSGNEQFF. For the CDR3, the DNA is TGTGCCAGCAGTGTGAGATCGGGGGGCAGCGGGAATGAGCAGTTCTTC.

This chain links TRBV18 with TRBJ1-4; D perhaps matches TRBD1 (6 bases). CDR3 length: 16 amino acids. V was cut by 2 bases and J by 8 bases, with 18 bases left in between. The germline CDR1 and CDR2 sequences are KGHSH and LQKENI. This CDR3 reads CASSPTVGQVREKLFF. CDR3 sequence (DNA): TGTGCCAGCTCACCAACGGTGGGACAAGTCAGAGAAAAACTGTTTTTT.

The chain carries TRBV19 and TRBJ1-2, with D maybe TRBD1 (6 bases). CDR3 length equals 13 residues. Looked up from germline, CDR1 is LNHDA and CDR2 is SQIVND (reference sequence). With 6 bases removed from V and 4 bases from J, the gap between germline ends came to 12 bases. In DNA form, the CDR3 reads TGTGCCAGTAGGACAACAGGGAGCTATGGCTACACCTTC. It is translated as CASRTTGSYGYTF. Drawing the rest from reference TRBV19 and TRBJ1-2, the complete variable domain is DGGITQSPKYLFRKEGQNVTLSCEQNLNHDAMYWYRQDPGQGLRLIYYSQIVNDFQKGDIAEGYSVSREKKESFPLTVTSAQKNPTAFYLCASRTTGSYGYTFGSGTRLTVV.

The J gene is TRBJ2-7, the V gene TRBV28; 8 nucleotides agree with TRBD1. Unmatched junction bases numbered 5, after V lost 5 bases and J lost 5 bases. Germline V gives CDR1 MDHEN, CDR2 SYDVKM. This CDR3 spans 13 amino acids. The CDR3 DNA reads as TGTGCCAGCAGTCCGCCAGGGGGCCACGAGCAGTACTTC. It translates to CASSPPGGHEQYF.

The V and J genes are TRBV18 and TRBJ1-1; the match to TRBD1 covers 8 bases. This CDR3 region has 14 residues. V trimming: 3 bases; J trimming: 4 bases; junction bases outside the gene matches: 4. Germline loops: CDR1 KGHSH, CDR2 LQKENI. CDR3 coding DNA: TGTGCCAGCTCACCTACTACAGGGGGCACTGAAGCTTTCTTT. Residues: CASSPTTGGTEAFF. Full variable domain (rest looked up from reference TRBV18 and TRBJ1-1): NAGVMQNPRHLVRRRGQEARLRCSPMKGHSHVYWYRQLPEEGLKFMVYLQKENIIDESGMPKERFSAEFPKEGPSILRIQQVVRGDSAAYFCASSPTTGGTEAFFGQGTRLTVV.

The rearrangement joins TRBV5-6 to TRBJ2-2, with TRBD1 identical over 7 bases. There are 15 residues in the CDR3. Germline V gene data show CDR1 as SGHDT and CDR2 as YYEEEE. The ends lost 3 bases at V and 1 base at J; junction bases unmatched: 3. The CDR3 DNA follows: TGTGCCAGCAGCTGGGGACAGTTGAACACCGGGGAGCTGTTTTTT. Amino acid sequence: CASSWGQLNTGELFF.

The chain joins TRBV12-3 or TRBV12-4 to TRBJ2-3, with TRBD2 as a possible D gene (5 bases). The length of the CDR3 is 13 residues. The V and J ends lost 3 bases and 3 bases respectively, with 7 bases between them. DNA for the CDR3: TGTGCCAGCAGTTTGACGGGGACAGATACGCAGTATTTT. Translating it yields CASSLTGTDTQYF.

In DNA, the CDR3 is TGCGCCAGCAGTGCCGTGGCGGGACGTAATTACGAGCAGTACTTC. This gives the protein CASSAVAGRNYEQYF. V is TRBV5-1 and J is TRBJ2-7; tentative D call: TRBD2 (6 bases). The CDR3 runs to 15 residues. Between the trimmed V and J ends, which lost 5 bases and 4 bases, there was a span of 19 bases. The V gene's germline CDR1 is SGHRS and CDR2 YFSETQ.

This chain's CDR3 is CASSLGQPYNEQFF. The CDR3 region has the DNA TGCGCCAGCAGCCTGGGACAGCCCTACAATGAGCAGTTCTTC. The chain joins TRBV4-1 to TRBJ2-1; TRBD1 aligns across 7 bases. The germline CDR1 and CDR2 sequences are MGHRA and YSYEKL. This CDR3 spans 14 amino acids. Germline trimming cut 4 bases from V and 2 bases from J; bases unmatched to any gene: 2.

This clone was observed once. The chain combines TRBV7-9 with TRBJ1-2; possible D gene TRBD1, 6 bases. The CDR3 covers 13 residues. CDR1 and CDR2 (germline): SEHNR, FQNEAQ (reference sequence). V lost 5 bases to trimming and J lost 2 bases, with 9 bases between them. The CDR3 nucleotides are TGTGCCAGCAGCACTCAGGGGAACTATGGCTACACCTTC. This codes for CASSTQGNYGYTF.

The CDR3 protein is CASSSDRFETQYF. In DNA form, the CDR3 reads TGCGCCAGCAGTTCCGACAGATTCGAGACCCAGTACTTC. The chain is built from TRBV10-1 and TRBJ2-5, with D perhaps matching TRBD1 (5 bases). CDR1 and CDR2 (germline): WNHNN, SYGVQD (reference sequence). Trimming took 5 bases from V and 5 from J, leaving 12 bases between them. The CDR3 loop spans 13 amino acids.

V usage is TRBV19 and J usage is TRBJ1-4; 7 positions agree with TRBD1. The CDR3 contains 14 residues. With 7 bases clipped from V and 8 bases from J, the junction kept 10 bases outside the gene matches. CDR1 is LNHDA and CDR2 is SQIVND in the germline V gene (reference sequence). The CDR3 bases are TGTGCCAGTAACGGCGGTAACAGGGGAGAAAAACTGTTTTTT. Translation gives CASNGGNRGEKLFF.

The chain's CDR3 is CASSFTGQGGKLFF. CDR3 nucleotides: TGTGCCAGCAGCTTTACTGGACAGGGAGGGAAACTGTTTTTT. The chain is built from TRBV7-2 and TRBJ1-4; TRBD1 matches 8 bases. CDR1 SGHTA and CDR2 FQGNSA come from the germline V gene. Trimming cost V 3 bases and J 11 bases; bases outside gene matches: 8. CDR3 size: 14 residues.

V and J are TRBV28 and TRBJ1-1, with 8 bases matching TRBD1. CDR3 length: 12 residues. CDR1 is MDHEN and CDR2 is SYDVKM in the germline V gene. The V and J ends lost 6 bases and 5 bases, in that order; junction bases with no gene match: 2. The CDR3, as DNA: TGTGCCAGCAGCACAGGGGGAACTGAAGCTTTCTTT. Protein sequence: CASSTGGTEAFF.

This chain connects TRBV27 to TRBJ1-5; D is ambiguous. V was trimmed by 6 bases and J by 7 bases, leaving 13 bases between them. Germline CDR1 is MNHEY and CDR2 is SMNVEV (reference sequence). This CDR3 region has 13 residues. The CDR3 nucleotides are TGTGCCAGCAGGGGCCTACCGGGGCAGCCCCAGCATTTT. It encodes CASRGLPGQPQHF.

The rearrangement links TRBV15 to TRBJ1-5; D remains unclear. V lost 1 base, J lost 4 bases, and 8 bases lay in between. The CDR3 extends over 14 amino acids. CDR1 and CDR2 (germline): LNHNV, YYDKDF (reference sequence). CDR3 nucleotides: TGTGCCACCAGCAGAGGGTTAACAAATCAGCCCCAGCATTTT. It yields the protein CATSRGLTNQPQHF.

This chain joins TRBV3-1 (or the pseudogene TRBV3-2) and TRBJ2-3; possibly TRBD1 or TRBD2 for D (7 bases each). The CDR3 has 14 amino acids. Trimming took off 7 bases at V and 0 bases at J, with 11 bases between the two ends. Germline lookup yields CDR1 LGHDT and CDR2 YNNKEL (reference sequence). In nucleotides, the CDR3 is TGTGCCAGCACCCAGGGGGGGAGCACAGATACGCAGTATTTT. Its protein product is CASTQGGSTDTQYF.

The rearrangement links TRBV9 to TRBJ1-3; TRBD1 agrees at 9 bases. Germline CDR1 SGDLS, CDR2 YYNGEE. The CDR3 length is 15 residues. With V trimmed by 3 bases and J by 2 bases, 3 bases remained unmatched. CDR3 DNA sequence: TGTGCCAGCAGCGCCCGGACAGGGGCTGGAAACACCATATATTTT. It encodes CASSARTGAGNTIYF.

The chain carries TRBV5-1 and TRBJ1-1; 7 bases line up with TRBD1. CDR1 SGHRS and CDR2 YFSETQ come from the germline V gene. V lost 4 bases to trimming and J lost 5 bases; unmatched junction nucleotides: 8. The CDR3 runs 14 residues. CDR3 protein: CASSPDRVRTEAFF. The CDR3 bases are TGCGCCAGCAGCCCAGACAGGGTACGGACTGAAGCTTTCTTT.

This chain uses TRBV7-9 with TRBJ2-1; 9 nucleotides match TRBD2. Per the germline V gene, CDR1 is SEHNR and CDR2 is FQNEAQ (reference sequence). The trim removed 9 bases at V and 6 bases at J, leaving 9 bases unmatched. This CDR3 contains 14 residues. The CDR3 loop is CARGGASGINEQFF. The CDR3 coding sequence is TGTGCCAGGGGAGGGGCTAGCGGGATCAATGAGCAGTTCTTC.